This T cell receptor (beta chain) was sequenced during a study of graft-versus-host responses after intestinal transplantation. Overall study context: Anti-thymocyte globulin induction preceded two to four years of tacrolimus and steroid maintenance in all recipients. Study findings and constraints: Marrow from the recipient contained GvH clones, some of which had appeared first in ileum or blood. After transplant, early declines in HvG clones were associated with peak levels of circulating GvH clones.

To release intraepithelial and lamina propria lymphocytes, the graft tissue was processed. Generated by immunoSEQ multiplex PCR, the TCRdb table keeps only in-frame clones and is missing some. This table has around 15,000 clones, approximately 61% appearing once. Trimming took off 2 bases at V and 5 bases at J, with 13 bases between the two ends. The length of the CDR3 is 15 residues. CDR1 and CDR2 from the germline V gene are SGDLS and YYNGEE. About this clone: Its matching antigen is unknown.

V usage is TRBV9 and J usage is TRBJ2-2; possible D gene TRBD1, 7 bases. The clonotype was recovered from a human patient who received an intestinal transplant, so some T cells may come from the graft donor. Sample: ileum tissue, taken around 94 weeks after intestinal transplantation. The CDR3 nucleotides read TGTGCCAGCAGCGTTCGGGCAGGGGGGACCGGGGAGCTGTTTTTT. Translation: CASSVRAGGTGELFF.